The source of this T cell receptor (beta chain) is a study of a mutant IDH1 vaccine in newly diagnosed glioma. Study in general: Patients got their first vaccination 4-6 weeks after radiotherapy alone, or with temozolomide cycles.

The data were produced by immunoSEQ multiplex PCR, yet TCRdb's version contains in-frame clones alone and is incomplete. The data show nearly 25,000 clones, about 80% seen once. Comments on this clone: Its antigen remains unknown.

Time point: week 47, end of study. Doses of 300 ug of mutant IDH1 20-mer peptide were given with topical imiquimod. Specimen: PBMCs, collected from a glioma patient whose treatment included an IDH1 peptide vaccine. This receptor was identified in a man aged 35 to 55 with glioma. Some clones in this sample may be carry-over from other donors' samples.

CDR3 coding DNA: TGTGCCAGCAGCTCCGCAGGAGATGGCTACACCTTC. This codes for CASSSAGDGYTF. The chain links TRBV7-8 to TRBJ1-2; no clear D gene. The CDR3 sequence is 12 residues long. CDR1 and CDR2 (germline): SGHVS, FQNEAQ. The V and J ends lost 4 bases and 6 bases respectively, with 9 bases between them.